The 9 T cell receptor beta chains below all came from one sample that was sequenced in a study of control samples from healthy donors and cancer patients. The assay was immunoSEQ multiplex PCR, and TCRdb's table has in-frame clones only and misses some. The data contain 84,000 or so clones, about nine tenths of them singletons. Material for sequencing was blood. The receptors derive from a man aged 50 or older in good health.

CDR3 loop: CASSISPSGREAFF. The CDR3 DNA reads as TGTGCCAGCAGCATAAGTCCCTCCGGGCGTGAAGCTTTCTTT. The chain has TRBV9 and TRBJ1-1; D not certain. The V end was cut by 4 bases, the J end by 7 bases, with 17 bases between. The CDR3 is made up of 14 amino acids. Germline V gene data show CDR1 as SGDLS and CDR2 as YYNGEE.

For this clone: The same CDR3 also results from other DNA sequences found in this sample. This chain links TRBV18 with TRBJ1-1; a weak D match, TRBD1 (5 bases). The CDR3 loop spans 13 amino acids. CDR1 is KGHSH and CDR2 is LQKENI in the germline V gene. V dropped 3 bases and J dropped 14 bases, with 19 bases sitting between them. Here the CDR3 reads CASSPSEGFITFF. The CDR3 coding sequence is TGTGCCAGCTCACCTTCTGAGGGGTTTATAACCTTCTTT.

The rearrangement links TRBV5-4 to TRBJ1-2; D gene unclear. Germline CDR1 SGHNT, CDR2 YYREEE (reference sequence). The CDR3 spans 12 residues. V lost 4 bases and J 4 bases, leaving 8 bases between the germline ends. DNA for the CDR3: TGTGCCAGCAGCCATGACATCTATGGCTACACCTTC. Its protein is CASSHDIYGYTF.

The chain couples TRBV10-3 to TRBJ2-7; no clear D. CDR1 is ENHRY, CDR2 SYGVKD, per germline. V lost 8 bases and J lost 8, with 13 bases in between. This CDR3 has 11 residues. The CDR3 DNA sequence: TGTGCCATCGGGGAATCAAGTAAGCAGTACTTC. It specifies CAIGESSKQYF.

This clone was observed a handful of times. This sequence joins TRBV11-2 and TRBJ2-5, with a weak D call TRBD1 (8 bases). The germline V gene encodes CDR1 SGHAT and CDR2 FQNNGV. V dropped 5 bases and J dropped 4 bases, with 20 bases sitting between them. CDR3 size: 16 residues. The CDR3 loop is CASSRRTGRGRETQYF. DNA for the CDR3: TGTGCCAGCAGCCGCCGGACAGGGAGGGGCCGAGAGACCCAGTACTTC.

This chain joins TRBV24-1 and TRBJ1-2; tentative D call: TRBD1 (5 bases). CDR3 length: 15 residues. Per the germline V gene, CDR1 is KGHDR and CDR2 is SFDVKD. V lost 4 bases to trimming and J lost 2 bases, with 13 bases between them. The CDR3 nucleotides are TGTGCCACCAGTGACCCTGCGGGGCAGAACTATGGCTACACCTTC. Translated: CATSDPAGQNYGYTF.

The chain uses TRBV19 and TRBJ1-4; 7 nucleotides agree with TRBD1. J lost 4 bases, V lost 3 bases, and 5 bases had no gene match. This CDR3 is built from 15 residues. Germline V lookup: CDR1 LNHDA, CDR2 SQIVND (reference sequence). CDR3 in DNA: TGTGCCAGTAGTATTCGGGACAGCGTTAATGAAAAACTGTTTTTT. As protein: CASSIRDSVNEKLFF.

The CDR3 reads CASSYGSRNTEAFF. CDR3 in DNA: TGTGCCAGCAGTTACGGGTCAAGGAACACTGAAGCTTTCTTT. This rearrangement joins TRBV6-6 to TRBJ1-1; no clear D. V gave up 2 bases and J gave up 1 base, with 8 bases separating them. CDR3 size: 14 residues. Germline V gene sequence: CDR1 MNHNY, CDR2 SVGAGI (reference sequence).

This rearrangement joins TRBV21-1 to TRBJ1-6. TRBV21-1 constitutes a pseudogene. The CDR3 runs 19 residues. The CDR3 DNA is TGTGCCGGCGAATTCGGTCGGTTGCGGGGAAGCTCCTATAATTCACCCCTCCACTTT. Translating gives CAGEFGRLRGSSYNSPLHF.